This is a list of T cell receptor beta chains from one sample in a study of T cell changes during pregnancy in multiple sclerosis. Sequencing used immunoSEQ multiplex PCR; TCRdb keeps in-frame clones, though not all of them. The table lists roughly 110,000 clones, roughly 89% of them singletons. The material sequenced was peripheral blood, taken before pregnancy. All receptors derive from a female donor with multiple sclerosis, enrolled in a pregnancy study. Each CDR3 is given with its conserved first and last residue.

V gene	J gene	CDR3 protein
TRBV7-9	TRBJ1-1	CASSLNREEAFF
TRBV5-4	TRBJ2-7	CASSPYNSEIYEQYF
TRBV10-3	TRBJ1-4	CAIRSTANEKLFF
TRBV19	TRBJ1-1	CASSIVRGTEAFF
TRBV14	TRBJ2-3	CASSQDSYLAGGDDTQYF
TRBV5-6	TRBJ2-5	CASSTGTVQETQYF
TRBV4-2	TRBJ2-1	CASSPPTSGDYNEQFF
TRBV10-1	TRBJ1-2	CANHQDRPASSYGYTF
TRBV29-1	TRBJ2-2	CSVRWSTGELFF
TRBV7-2	TRBJ1-2	CASSLFQGRSSYGYTF
TRBV14	TRBJ1-4	CASTTRGREKLFF
TRBV6-5	TRBJ1-3	CASSVTGASGNTIYF
TRBV7-9	TRBJ1-2	CASSQDRASTNYGYTF
TRBV29-1	TRBJ2-6	CSVRQGTGANVLTF
TRBV11-2	TRBJ2-5	CASSLVEGLAGEAQETQYF
TRBV6-5	TRBJ2-5	CASRGDRGQETQYF
TRBV5-1	TRBJ2-4	CASSLGPGNNIQYF
TRBV7-2	TRBJ2-3	CASSLTGGGDPTDTQYF
TRBV28	TRBJ1-1	CASSFQGDGTEAFF
TRBV4-1	TRBJ1-2	CASSPRELPFDGYTF
TRBV5-4	TRBJ2-3	CASRVGARTDTQYF
TRBV4-1	TRBJ2-7	CASSLIAGRGGPYEQYF
TRBV13	TRBJ1-2	CASSQTDLGTGGARGYTF